These 31 T cell receptor beta chains share one sample of origin, sequenced in a study of T cells and Merkel cell carcinoma outcomes. Produced via immunoSEQ multiplex PCR; TCRdb's table is partial and in-frame only. The sample has around 2,300 clones; around nine tenths are singletons. Sequencing was done on a sample of tumor tissue from Merkel cell carcinoma. All receptors come from a human donor with Merkel cell carcinoma.

The rearrangement joins TRBV29-1 to TRBJ1-2, with TRBD1 matching over 7 bases. Germline V gene sequence: CDR1 SQVTM, CDR2 ANQGSEA. The CDR3 sequence is 14 residues long. J lost 8 bases, V lost 0 bases, and 9 bases had no gene match. The DNA of the CDR3 is TGCAGCGTTGAAGATCTCGGGACAGCTTCCGGCTACACCTTC. It specifies CSVEDLGTASGYTF.

This clone was counted a single time. The rearrangement joins TRBV5-1 to TRBJ2-1; maybe TRBD2 (7 bases). V was clipped by 1 base and J by 5 bases, with 13 bases between them. The CDR3 loop spans 15 amino acids. Germline CDR1 and CDR2: SGHRS and YFSETQ. CDR3 bases: TGCGCCAGCAGCTTGCGGCGGGGGCTTAACAATGAGCAGTTCTTC. This sequence encodes CASSLRRGLNNEQFF.

The chain joins TRBV2 to TRBJ2-7; a weak D match, TRBD1 (5 bases). The V gene lost 6 bases and the J gene lost 3 bases, with 9 bases spanning the gap. The CDR3 consists of 12 residues. From germline, CDR1 is SNHLY and CDR2 FYNNEI. The CDR3 DNA follows: TGTGCCAGCAGATCCGACAGCTACGAGCAGTACTTC. Translation gives CASRSDSYEQYF.

This clone came up once. The CDR3: CAPGVTHTF. CDR3 bases: TGTGCCCCGGGGGTAACCCACACCTTC. The J gene is TRBJ1-2, the V gene TRBV7-9; D is perhaps TRBD1 (5 bases). This CDR3 is built from 9 residues. V lost 11 bases and J 12 bases, leaving 13 bases between the germline ends. Germline CDR1 and CDR2: SEHNR and FQNEAQ (reference sequence).

This clone came up once. V is TRBV18 and J is TRBJ2-7, with 14 bases aligning to TRBD2. The germline V gene has CDR1 KGHSH and CDR2 LQKENI. V shed 6 bases, J shed 3 bases, and the junction held 7 bases outside the gene matches. CDR3 length: 16 amino acids. CDR3 sequence: CASSPTGTSGSYEQYF. As DNA, the CDR3 is TGTGCCAGCTCCCCAACCGGGACTAGCGGGAGCTACGAGCAGTACTTC.

CDR3 in DNA: TGTGCTAGTGGTTTGGTATGGGCAGGGGCTCGGTACTTC. It yields the protein CASGLVWAGARYF. The chain uses TRBV12-5 and TRBJ2-7; tentatively, D is TRBD1 (6 bases). The CDR3 extends over 13 amino acids. Trimming removed 0 bases from V and 12 bases from J, with 15 bases in between. Per germline, CDR1 LGHNT and CDR2 FRNRAP.

This clone was picked up one time. The V call is TRBV9, the J call TRBJ1-1; the match to TRBD1 covers 7 bases. J lost 5 bases, V lost 4 bases, and 11 bases had no gene match. Germline CDR1 and CDR2: SGDLS and YYNGEE. The CDR3 contains 15 residues. CDR3 nucleotide sequence: TGTGCCAGCAGCACAACAGGGGACGGTGAGACTGAAGCTTTCTTT. Encoded protein: CASSTTGDGETEAFF.

This clone appeared a few times. The V call is TRBV2, the J call TRBJ2-5; TRBD1 or TRBD2 may be the D gene (6 bases each). Germline V gene data show CDR1 as SNHLY and CDR2 as FYNNEI. The CDR3 runs 14 residues. Between the trimmed V and J ends, which lost 6 bases and 4 bases, there was a span of 15 bases. Here the CDR3 reads CASRKGWGAETQYF. CDR3 nucleotides: TGTGCCAGCAGGAAGGGGTGGGGGGCAGAGACCCAGTACTTC.

This clone has just a few counts. The V call is TRBV18, the J call TRBJ1-1; D unresolved. Germline CDR1 KGHSH, CDR2 LQKENI. This CDR3 has 15 residues. V dropped 6 bases and J dropped 7 bases, with 21 bases sitting between them. CDR3 nucleotides: TGTGCCAGCTCCCCGGCGGGCGGAGCCCCGCATGAAGCTTTCTTT. This gives the protein CASSPAGGAPHEAFF.

The rearrangement uses TRBV27 and TRBJ1-2; TRBD1 is a possible D gene (5 bases). Germline CDR1 MNHEY, CDR2 SMNVEV (reference sequence). The CDR3 totals 16 residues. Between the trimmed V and J ends, which lost 7 bases and 8 bases, there was a span of 26 bases. The CDR3 reads CASTRVGTAETQGYTF. The CDR3 coding sequence is TGTGCCAGCACCCGAGTTGGGACGGCAGAAACCCAGGGCTACACCTTC.

The chain couples TRBV2 to TRBJ2-7; D is perhaps TRBD1 (5 bases). This CDR3 spans 14 amino acids. Germline lookup yields CDR1 SNHLY and CDR2 FYNNEI. V was clipped by 5 bases and J by 3 bases, with 14 bases between them. CDR3 nucleotides: TGTGCCAGCAGTCAGGGTCTCGCTAGCTACGAGCAGTACTTC. Translating it yields CASSQGLASYEQYF.

This clone has just one count. The rearrangement links TRBV11-3 to TRBJ1-4; 8 bases agree with TRBD1. Germline CDR1 reads SGHNT; CDR2 reads YENEEA. V was pared by 5 bases and J by 3 bases, with 14 bases of the junction left unmatched. The CDR3 has 18 residues. The CDR3 DNA is TGTGCCAGCAGCCCTTTCATTAGCGACAGGGGTCCTAATGAAAAACTGTTTTTT. The encoded protein is CASSPFISDRGPNEKLFF.

The V gene is TRBV2, the J gene TRBJ2-2, with no clear D. Looked up from germline, CDR1 is SNHLY and CDR2 is FYNNEI. This CDR3 is 14 amino acids long. V lost 4 bases and J 0 bases, leaving 6 bases between the germline ends. CDR3 region: CASSGPPNTGELFF. CDR3 coding DNA: TGTGCCAGCAGTGGACCGCCGAACACCGGGGAGCTGTTTTTT. The variable domain in full, with the rest retrieved from reference TRBV2 and TRBJ2-2, is EPEVTQTPSHQVTQMGQEVILRCVPISNHLYFYWYRQILGQKVEFLVSFYNNEISEKSEIFDDQFSVERPDGSNFTLKIRSTKLEDSAMYFCASSGPPNTGELFFGEGSRLTVL.

The chain combines TRBV30 with TRBJ2-7; 10 positions match TRBD1. The V segment lost 0 bases and the J segment 6 bases; nucleotides outside the gene matches: 8. The CDR3 runs 15 residues. Germline values: CDR1 GTSNPN, CDR2 SVGIG (reference sequence). DNA for the CDR3: TGTGCCTGGAGTGTAGGGGGGACAGGGGCGGGCGAGCAGTACTTC. It encodes CAWSVGGTGAGEQYF.

The rearrangement joins TRBV19 to TRBJ2-1; D uncertain. V lost 4 bases to trimming and J lost 3 bases, with 4 bases between them. CDR3 size: 12 residues. CDR1 LNHDA and CDR2 SQIVND come from the germline V gene (reference sequence). The CDR3 DNA reads as TGTGCCAGTAGTAGGATCTACAATGAGCAGTTCTTC. Its protein product is CASSRIYNEQFF.

The CDR3 region has the DNA TGTGCCAGTAGTATCTCGCAGATCTATGGCTACACCTTC. Translation: CASSISQIYGYTF. The chain has TRBV19 and TRBJ1-2; D not resolved. V dropped 3 bases and J dropped 4 bases, with 9 bases sitting between them. The CDR3 is 13 residues long. Germline-derived CDR1 and CDR2 are LNHDA and SQIVND (reference sequence).

The rearrangement links TRBV27 to TRBJ2-7; D uncertain. CDR3 length: 13 amino acids. Trimming pared 3 bases from V and 1 base from J, leaving 7 bases between. Looked up from germline, CDR1 is MNHEY and CDR2 is SMNVEV (reference sequence). The CDR3 loop reads CASSFGPSYEQYF. The DNA of the CDR3 is TGTGCCAGCAGTTTTGGCCCTTCCTACGAGCAGTACTTC.

Only a few counts were recorded for this clone. This chain links TRBV7-9 with TRBJ2-7; tentative D call: TRBD2 (5 bases). V lost 5 bases, J lost 6 bases, and 20 bases lay in between. The CDR3 extends over 15 amino acids. Germline V gene sequence: CDR1 SEHNR, CDR2 FQNEAQ (reference sequence). In DNA form, the CDR3 reads TGTGCCAGCAGCCTAGGCGGGTTTAGCGCGGCCGAGCAGTACTTC. Translation gives CASSLGGFSAAEQYF. Full variable domain (rest looked up from reference TRBV7-9 and TRBJ2-7): DTGVSQNPRHKITKRGQNVTFRCDPISEHNRLYWYRQTLGQGPEFLTYFQNEAQLEKSRLLSDRFSAERPKGSFSTLEIQRTEQGDSAMYLCASSLGGFSAAEQYFGPGTRLTVT.

V is TRBV5-4 and J is TRBJ2-1; D is perhaps TRBD2 (5 bases). Looked up from germline, CDR1 is SGHNT and CDR2 is YYREEE (reference sequence). Deletions cut 2 bases from V and 0 bases from J, with 6 bases between. This CDR3 is 14 amino acids long. In DNA, the CDR3 is TGTGCCAGCAGCTTTGGAGGCTCCTACAATGAGCAGTTCTTC. It translates to CASSFGGSYNEQFF.

The chain has TRBV18 and TRBJ1-1, with 7 bases aligning to TRBD1. The CDR3 runs 12 residues. CDR1 KGHSH and CDR2 LQKENI come from the germline V gene. V lost 6 bases, J lost 6 bases, and 4 bases stayed unmatched. The CDR3 DNA follows: TGTGCCAGCTCGGTCGGGACAGCTGAAGCTTTCTTT. Protein product: CASSVGTAEAFF.

V usage is TRBV14 and J usage is TRBJ2-5, with D possibly being TRBD1 or TRBD2 (7 bases each). This CDR3 region has 17 residues. Germline lookup yields CDR1 SGHDN and CDR2 FVKESK. The V gene lost 0 bases and the J gene lost 0 bases, with 14 bases spanning the gap. Here the CDR3 reads CASSQDGPGGDQETQYF. The CDR3 nucleotides are TGTGCCAGCAGCCAAGATGGACCAGGGGGGGACCAAGAGACCCAGTACTTC.

This chain links TRBV1 with TRBJ2-7; the table's D call, TRBD2, has no DNA check behind it. TRBV1 is described as a pseudogene. CDR3 length: 19 amino acids. CDR3 sequence (DNA): TGCACCAGCAGCGTATCGGGAGATCGATTACTACGTAGACCCTACGAGCAGTACTTC. It codes for CTSSVSGDRLLRRPYEQYF.

The rearrangement links TRBV7-9 to TRBJ2-7; D is possibly TRBD1 (6 bases). The CDR3 is 14 residues long. V lost 5 bases and J lost 5, with 16 bases in between. CDR1 is SEHNR, CDR2 FQNEAQ, per germline (reference sequence). The CDR3 sequence: CASSAKQGFHEQYF. The CDR3 nucleotides read TGTGCCAGCAGCGCAAAACAGGGATTCCACGAGCAGTACTTC.

The chain joins TRBV27 to TRBJ1-2; D unresolved. In germline, CDR1 is MNHEY, CDR2 SMNVEV (reference sequence). CDR3 length equals 13 residues. The germline V and J ends were trimmed by 11 bases and 3 bases, with 16 bases remaining between them. CDR3 nucleotides: TGTGCCGTAAGTCAAGGACCCTACTATGGCTACACCTTC. Protein product: CAVSQGPYYGYTF.

The CDR3 region has the DNA TGTGCCAGTAGTAATGGTCCCACTGAAGCTTTCTTT. Translating it yields CASSNGPTEAFF. This sequence joins TRBV19 and TRBJ1-1, with D uncertain. Between the trimmed V and J ends, which lost 4 bases and 4 bases, there was a span of 7 bases. CDR3 length equals 12 residues. Germline V gene data show CDR1 as LNHDA and CDR2 as SQIVND (reference sequence).

The chain employs TRBV28 and TRBJ1-1, with D uncertain. The CDR3 is 12 amino acids. With 4 bases removed from V and 11 bases from J, the gap between germline ends came to 14 bases. CDR1 and CDR2 from the germline V gene are MDHEN and SYDVKM. CDR3 bases: TGTGCCAGCAGTTCACCCGGGTCTCGGGCTTTCTTT. As protein: CASSSPGSRAFF.

The CDR3 loop reads CASSSDRDGEKLFF. As DNA, the CDR3 is TGTGCCAGCAGCTCGGACAGGGATGGTGAAAAACTGTTTTTT. The chain has TRBV13 and TRBJ1-4, with 8 bases that match TRBD1. The V segment lost 4 bases and the J segment 7 bases; nucleotides outside the gene matches: 5. This CDR3 has 14 residues. Germline lookup yields CDR1 PRHDT and CDR2 FYEKMQ (reference sequence).

The chain combines TRBV25-1 with TRBJ2-5; 11 bases match TRBD1. This CDR3 spans 17 amino acids. With V trimmed by 0 bases and J by 5 bases, 8 bases remained unmatched. The germline gives CDR1 MGHDK, CDR2 SYGVNS. The CDR3 DNA follows: TGTGCCAGCAGTGAATATCCGGACAGGGGGCTGGGTGAGACCCAGTACTTC. It codes for CASSEYPDRGLGETQYF.

V is TRBV12-5 and J is TRBJ2-5; 9 nucleotides line up with TRBD2. Germline V gene lookup returns CDR1 LGHNT and CDR2 FRNRAP. After removal of 7 bases from V and 4 bases from J, the junction contained 10 bases not matched to a gene. The CDR3 has 15 amino acids. The CDR3 DNA reads as TGTGCTAGTGCGGATGCTGGCGGGAGGGGAGAGACCCAGTACTTC. It specifies CASADAGGRGETQYF.

The chain carries TRBV10-3 and TRBJ2-7; 12 bases fit TRBD1. V lost 8 bases, J lost 5 bases, and 10 bases stayed unmatched. Germline CDR1 and CDR2: ENHRY and SYGVKD. The CDR3 extends over 15 amino acids. In DNA, the CDR3 is TGTGCCATCGCCCCTTCGGGACAGGGGGCCAACGAGCAGTACTTC. Amino acids: CAIAPSGQGANEQYF.

The CDR3 protein is CASSQRNGELFF. The CDR3 DNA reads TGCGCCAGCAGCCAGAGGAACGGGGAGCTGTTTTTT. The J gene is TRBJ2-2, the V gene TRBV4-1; D is ambiguous. From germline, CDR1 is MGHRA and CDR2 YSYEKL. This CDR3 region has 12 residues. Between the trimmed V and J ends, which lost 3 bases and 7 bases, there was a span of 6 bases.